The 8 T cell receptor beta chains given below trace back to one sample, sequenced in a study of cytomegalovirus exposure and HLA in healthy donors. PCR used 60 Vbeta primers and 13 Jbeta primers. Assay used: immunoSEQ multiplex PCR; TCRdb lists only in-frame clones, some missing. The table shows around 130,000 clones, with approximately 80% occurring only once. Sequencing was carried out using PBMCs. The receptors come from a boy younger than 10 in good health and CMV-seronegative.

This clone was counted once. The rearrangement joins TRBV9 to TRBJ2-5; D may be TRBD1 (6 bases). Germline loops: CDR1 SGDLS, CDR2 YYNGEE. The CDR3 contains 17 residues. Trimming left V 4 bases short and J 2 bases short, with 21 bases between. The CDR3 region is CASSLSNEMRGQETQYF. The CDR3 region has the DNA TGTGCCAGCAGCCTCTCTAATGAAATGAGGGGGCAAGAGACCCAGTACTTC. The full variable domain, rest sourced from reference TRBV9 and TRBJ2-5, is DSGVTQTPKHLITATGQRVTLRCSPRSGDLSVYWYQQSLDQGLQFLIQYYNGEERAKGNILERFSAQQFPDLHSELNLSSLELGDSALYFCASSLSNEMRGQETQYFGPGTRLLVL.

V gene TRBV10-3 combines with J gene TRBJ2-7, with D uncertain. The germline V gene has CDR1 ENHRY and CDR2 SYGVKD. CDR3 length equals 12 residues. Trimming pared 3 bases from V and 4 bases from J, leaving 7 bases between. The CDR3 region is CAISEYRYEQYV. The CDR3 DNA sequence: TGTGCCATCAGTGAATACAGATACGAGCAGTACGTC.

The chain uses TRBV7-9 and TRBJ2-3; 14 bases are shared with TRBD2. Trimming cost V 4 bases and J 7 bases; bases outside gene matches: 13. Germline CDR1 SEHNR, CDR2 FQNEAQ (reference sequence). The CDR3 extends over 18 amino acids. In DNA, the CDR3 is TGTGCCAGCAGCTCGGAAATGGGACTAGCGGGAGAGCTGTATACGCAGTATTTT. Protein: CASSSEMGLAGELYTQYF. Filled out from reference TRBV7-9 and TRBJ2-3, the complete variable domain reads DTGVSQNPRHKITKRGQNVTFRCDPISEHNRLYWYRQTLGQGPEFLTYFQNEAQLEKSRLLSDRFSAERPKGSFSTLEIQRTEQGDSAMYLCASSSEMGLAGELYTQYFGPGTRLTVL.

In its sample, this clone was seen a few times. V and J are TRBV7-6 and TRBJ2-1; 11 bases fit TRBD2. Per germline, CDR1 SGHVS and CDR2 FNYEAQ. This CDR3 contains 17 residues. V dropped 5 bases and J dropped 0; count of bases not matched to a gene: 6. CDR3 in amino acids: CASSLSTSGSSYNEQFF. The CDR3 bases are TGTGCCAGCAGCCTGAGTACTAGCGGGAGCTCCTACAATGAGCAGTTCTTC.

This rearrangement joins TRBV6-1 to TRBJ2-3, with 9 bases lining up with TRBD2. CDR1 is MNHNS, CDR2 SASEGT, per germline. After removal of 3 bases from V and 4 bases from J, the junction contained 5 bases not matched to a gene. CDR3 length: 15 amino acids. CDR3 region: CASSDLAGSADTQYF. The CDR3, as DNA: TGTGCCAGCAGTGACCTAGCGGGAAGTGCAGATACGCAGTATTTT.

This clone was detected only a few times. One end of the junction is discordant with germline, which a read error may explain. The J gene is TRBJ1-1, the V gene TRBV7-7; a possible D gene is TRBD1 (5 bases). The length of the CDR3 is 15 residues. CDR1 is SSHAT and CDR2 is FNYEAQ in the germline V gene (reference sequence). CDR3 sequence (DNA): TGTGCTAGCAGCCCCCTTACGGGGGTGAACACTGAAGCTTTCTTT. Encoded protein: CASSPLTGVNTEAFF.

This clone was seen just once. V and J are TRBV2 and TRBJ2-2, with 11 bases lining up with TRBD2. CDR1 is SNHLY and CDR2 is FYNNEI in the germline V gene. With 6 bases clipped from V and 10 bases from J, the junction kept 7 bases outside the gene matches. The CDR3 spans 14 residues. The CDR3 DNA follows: TGTGCCAGCAGAGATGGGACTAGCGGCCCGGAGCTGTTTTTT. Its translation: CASRDGTSGPELFF.

CDR3 sequence (DNA): TGTGCCTGGAGTGTTACAGGGAGCGAAGCTTTCTTT. It specifies CAWSVTGSEAFF. V is TRBV30 and J is TRBJ1-1; D is perhaps TRBD1 (6 bases). The CDR3 length is 12 residues. From germline, CDR1 is GTSNPN and CDR2 SVGIG (reference sequence). V was shortened by 0 bases and J by 8 bases, with 10 bases between the two germline ends.